This T cell receptor beta chain appears in the sequencing data of a study of shared clonotypes between healthy human individuals. Looking at the study overall: Used for every donor were three CD4 naive, three CD4 memory, two CD8 naive and one CD8 memory plate. Findings and caveats of the study: Researchers sampled blood only, noting tissue repertoires likely differ.

Of note for this clone: What it binds is not known.

The method was immunoSEQ multiplex PCR; TCRdb's version includes in-frame clones alone and lacks a portion of them. The repertoire has 600,000 or so clones, approximately 95% of them found once; the top ten carry over 0.1%. This CDR3 has 16 amino acids. Germline V gives CDR1 MDHEN, CDR2 SYDVKM. V was trimmed by 3 bases and J by 0 bases, leaving 9 bases between them. Only CD45RO-negative cells positively selected for CCR7 counted as naive CD8 cells, so terminally differentiated effector memory CD45RA+ cells were excluded. The chain links TRBV28 to TRBJ2-6; no firm D call. The receptor was isolated from a woman under 40 in good health. The source material was naive CD8+ T cells sorted from blood. In nucleotides, the CDR3 is TGTGCCAGCAGTTTCGGCACCGGCTCTGGGGCCAACGTCCTGACTTTC. Encoded protein: CASSFGTGSGANVLTF.